These 8 T cell receptor beta chains share one sample of origin, sequenced in a study of cytomegalovirus exposure and HLA in healthy donors. Amplification used 60 Vbeta primers and 13 Jbeta primers. Produced via immunoSEQ multiplex PCR; TCRdb's table is partial and in-frame only. The sample spans some 150,000 clones; the ten largest clones claim less than 3.5%. Input material: PBMCs. Receptor source: a man in his forties or fifties in good health and CMV-seronegative.

The J gene is TRBJ2-5, the V gene TRBV7-2, with D perhaps matching TRBD2 (7 bases). CDR3 length equals 15 residues. V was trimmed by 5 bases and J by 1 base, leaving 14 bases between them. CDR1 and CDR2 (germline): SGHTA, FQGNSA. Here the CDR3 reads CASSGLRGAQETQYF. The CDR3 bases are TGTGCCAGCAGCGGACTCCGGGGGGCCCAAGAGACCCAGTACTTC.

The chain has TRBV28 and TRBJ1-1; 7 bases are shared with TRBD1. The germline CDR1 and CDR2 sequences are MDHEN and SYDVKM. V lost 6 bases to trimming and J lost 6 bases; unmatched junction nucleotides: 13. The CDR3 totals 15 residues. The CDR3 nucleotides are TGTGCCAGCAGGTTAAGGGGAACAGGGACAGCTGAAGCTTTCTTT. It specifies CASRLRGTGTAEAFF.

The chain carries TRBV5-4 and TRBJ2-7; a weak D match, TRBD1 (5 bases). This CDR3 has 15 residues. The V end lost 0 bases, the J end lost 1 base, and 11 bases lay between the germline ends. Germline V gene lookup returns CDR1 SGHNT and CDR2 YYREEE (reference sequence). The DNA of the CDR3 is TGTGCCAGCAGCTTGGTGAAGGGGTTGTCCTACGAGCAGTACTTC. This gives the protein CASSLVKGLSYEQYF.

This sequence joins TRBV9 and TRBJ1-2; a possible D gene is TRBD1 (6 bases). Germline CDR1 and CDR2: SGDLS and YYNGEE. Trimming pared 4 bases from V and 8 bases from J, leaving 21 bases between. The CDR3 consists of 15 residues. As DNA, the CDR3 is TGTGCCAGCAGCTCCCGCCCGGCGGGGGCAGACGGCTACACCTTC. Protein product: CASSSRPAGADGYTF. Complete variable domain (other parts from reference TRBV9 and TRBJ1-2): DSGVTQTPKHLITATGQRVTLRCSPRSGDLSVYWYQQSLDQGLQFLIQYYNGEERAKGNILERFSAQQFPDLHSELNLSSLELGDSALYFCASSSRPAGADGYTFGSGTRLTVV.

This rearrangement joins TRBV11-3 to TRBJ2-1, with 11 bases aligning to TRBD2. This CDR3 is 17 amino acids long. The germline V gene has CDR1 SGHNT and CDR2 YENEEA. The ends lost 2 bases at V and 8 bases at J; junction bases unmatched: 11. CDR3: CASSLSLSGGAVDEQFF. Here the CDR3 DNA reads TGTGCCAGCAGCTTATCCCTTAGCGGGGGGGCCGTCGATGAGCAGTTCTTC.

CDR3 protein: CAISGDHLQPQHF. The CDR3 bases are TGTGCCATCAGCGGGGATCATCTTCAGCCCCAGCATTTT. The chain has TRBV10-3 and TRBJ1-5; D is unresolved. The germline V and J ends were trimmed by 6 bases and 6 bases, with 12 bases remaining between them. This CDR3 is built from 13 residues. The germline gives CDR1 ENHRY, CDR2 SYGVKD.

The chain couples TRBV6-5 to TRBJ2-7; D is unclear. The CDR3 is 11 residues long. The germline V and J ends were trimmed by 2 bases and 4 bases, with 3 bases remaining between them. Germline V CDR1 and CDR2: MNHEY, SVGAGI. The CDR3: CASSYPYEQYF. The CDR3 DNA follows: TGTGCCAGCAGTTACCCGTACGAGCAGTACTTC.

V is TRBV7-9 and J is TRBJ1-1; D may be TRBD1 (6 bases). V was shortened by 0 bases and J by 1 base, with 9 bases between the two germline ends. Germline CDR1 is SEHNR and CDR2 is FQNEAQ (reference sequence). The CDR3 contains 15 residues. The CDR3 bases are TGTGCCAGCAGCTTAGCCCAGACAGGGAACACTGAAGCTTTCTTT. It codes for CASSLAQTGNTEAFF.